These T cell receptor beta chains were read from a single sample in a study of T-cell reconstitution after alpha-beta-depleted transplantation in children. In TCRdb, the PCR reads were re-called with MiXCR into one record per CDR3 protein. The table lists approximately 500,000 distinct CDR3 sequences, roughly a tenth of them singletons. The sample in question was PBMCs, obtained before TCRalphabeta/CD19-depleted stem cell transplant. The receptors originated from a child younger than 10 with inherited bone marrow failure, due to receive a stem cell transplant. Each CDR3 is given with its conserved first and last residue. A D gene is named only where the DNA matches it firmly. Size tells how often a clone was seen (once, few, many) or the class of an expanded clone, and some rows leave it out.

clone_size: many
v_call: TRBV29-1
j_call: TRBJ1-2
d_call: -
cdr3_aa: CSVADPGGFDYGYTF
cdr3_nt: TGCAGCGTAGCTGACCCGGGGGGATTTGACTATGGCTACACCTTC

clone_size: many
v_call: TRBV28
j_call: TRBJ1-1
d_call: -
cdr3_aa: CASSLAAMNTEAFF
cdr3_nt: TGTGCCAGCAGTTTAGCAGCTATGAACACTGAAGCTTTCTTT

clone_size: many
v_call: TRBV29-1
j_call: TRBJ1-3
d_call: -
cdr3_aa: CSVEALGPGNTIYF
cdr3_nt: TGCAGCGTTGAAGCCCTGGGGCCTGGAAACACCATATATTTT

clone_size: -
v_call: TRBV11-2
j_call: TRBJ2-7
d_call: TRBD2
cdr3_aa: CASSPPGLAGLEQYF
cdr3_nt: TGTGCCAGCAGTCCCCCGGGTCTAGCGGGACTCGAGCAGTACTTC

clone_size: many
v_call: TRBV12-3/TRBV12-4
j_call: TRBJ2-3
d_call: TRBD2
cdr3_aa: CASSRTGGRTDTQYF
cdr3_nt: TGCGCCAGCAGCAGGACGGGAGGTCGCACAGATACGCAGTATTTT

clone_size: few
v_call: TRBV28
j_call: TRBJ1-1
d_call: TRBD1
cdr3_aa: CASSFLRGRGSTEAFF
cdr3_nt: TGTGCCAGCAGTTTCCTCAGGGGGAGGGGGTCGACTGAAGCTTTCTTT

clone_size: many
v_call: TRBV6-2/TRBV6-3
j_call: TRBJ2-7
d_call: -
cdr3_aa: CASSASGLPSYEQYF
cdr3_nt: TGTGCCAGCAGCGCCTCGGGACTTCCTTCCTACGAGCAGTACTTC

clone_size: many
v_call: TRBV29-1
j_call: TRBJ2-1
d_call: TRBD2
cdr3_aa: CSVEGTSGSDSYNEQFF
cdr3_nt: TGCAGCGTTGAAGGGACTAGCGGGAGCGACTCCTACAATGAGCAGTTCTTC

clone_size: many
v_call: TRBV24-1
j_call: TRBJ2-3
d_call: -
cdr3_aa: CATSDGPSTDTQYF
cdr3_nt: TGTGCCACCAGTGACGGGCCGTCCACAGATACGCAGTATTTT

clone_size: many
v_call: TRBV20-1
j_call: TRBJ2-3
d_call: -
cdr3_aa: CSARGLAADTQYF
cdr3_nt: TGCAGTGCTCGTGGACTGGCGGCAGATACGCAGTATTTT

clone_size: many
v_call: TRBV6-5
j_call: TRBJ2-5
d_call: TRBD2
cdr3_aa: CASSSLPGGGETQYF
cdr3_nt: TGTGCCAGCAGTTCCCTTCCGGGAGGGGGGGAGACCCAGTACTTC

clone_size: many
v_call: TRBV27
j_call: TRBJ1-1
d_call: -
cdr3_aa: CASRRRSSSGTEAFF
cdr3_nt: TGTGCCAGTCGTCGACGGTCGAGTTCGGGCACTGAAGCTTTCTTT

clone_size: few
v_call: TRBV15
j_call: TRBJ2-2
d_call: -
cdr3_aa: CATSRERARGGRNTGELFF
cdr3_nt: TGTGCCACCAGCAGAGAGCGAGCACGTGGGGGTCGCAACACCGGGGAGCTGTTTTTT

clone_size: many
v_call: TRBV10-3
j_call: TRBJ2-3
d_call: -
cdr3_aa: CAISERRGTDTQYF
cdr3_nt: TGTGCCATCAGTGAGAGGCGGGGCACAGATACGCAGTATTTT

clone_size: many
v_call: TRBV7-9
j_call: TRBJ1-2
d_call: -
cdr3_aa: CASSLIRPAGTDHGYTF
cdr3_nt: TGTGCCAGCAGCTTAATACGCCCGGCAGGGACGGACCATGGCTACACCTTC

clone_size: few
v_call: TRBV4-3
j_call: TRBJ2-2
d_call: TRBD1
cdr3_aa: CASSLDFDRGMTGELFF
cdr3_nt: TGCGCCAGCAGCCTAGATTTCGACAGGGGTATGACCGGGGAGCTGTTTTTT

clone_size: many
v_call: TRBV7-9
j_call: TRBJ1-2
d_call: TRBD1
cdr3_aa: CASSYGTGGYTF
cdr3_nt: TGTGCCAGCAGCTACGGGACAGGGGGTTACACCTTC

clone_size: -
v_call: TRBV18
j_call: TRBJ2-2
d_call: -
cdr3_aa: CASSPRTGEENTGELFF
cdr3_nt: TGTGCCAGCTCACCCCGCACGGGGGAGGAGAACACCGGGGAGCTGTTTTTT

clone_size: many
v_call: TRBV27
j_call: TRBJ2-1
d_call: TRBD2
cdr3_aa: CSSSWGGLAGLNEQFF
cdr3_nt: TGTTCGTCTTCTTGGGGGGGACTAGCGGGACTGAATGAGCAGTTCTTC

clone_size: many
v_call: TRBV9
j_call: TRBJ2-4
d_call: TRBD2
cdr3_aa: CASSTGGANIQYF
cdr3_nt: TGTGCCAGCAGCACGGGAGGGGCAAACATTCAGTACTTC

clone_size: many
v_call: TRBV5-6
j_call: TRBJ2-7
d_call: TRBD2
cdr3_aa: CASSPGLGVDVYEQYF
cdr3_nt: TGTGCCAGCAGCCCGGGACTAGGAGTGGATGTGTACGAGCAGTACTTC

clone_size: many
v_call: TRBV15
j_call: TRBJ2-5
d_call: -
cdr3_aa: CATSSPLVTITQETQYF
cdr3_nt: TGTGCCACCAGCAGTCCCTTAGTAACAATCACCCAAGAGACCCAGTACTTC

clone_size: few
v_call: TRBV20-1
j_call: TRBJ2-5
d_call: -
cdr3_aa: CSARVLDPAVEPETQYF
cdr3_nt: TGCAGTGCTAGAGTATTGGATCCAGCGGTTGAACCAGAGACCCAGTACTTC

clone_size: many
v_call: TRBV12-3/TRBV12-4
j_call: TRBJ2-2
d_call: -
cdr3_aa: CASRAQNTGELFF
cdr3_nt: TGTGCCAGCAGAGCACAAAACACCGGGGAGCTGTTTTTT

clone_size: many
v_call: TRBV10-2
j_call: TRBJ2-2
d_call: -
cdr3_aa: CASSDTGELFF
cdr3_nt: TGCGCCAGCAGTGACACCGGGGAGCTGTTTTTT

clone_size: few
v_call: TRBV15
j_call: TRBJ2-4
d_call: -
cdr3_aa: CATSRAPGIQYF
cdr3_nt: TGTGCCACCAGCAGAGCTCCGGGCATTCAGTACTTC

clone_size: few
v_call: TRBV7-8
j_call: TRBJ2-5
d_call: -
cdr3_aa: CASSLGAVSSQETQYF
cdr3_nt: TGTGCCAGCAGCTTAGGGGCGGTAAGCTCCCAAGAGACCCAGTACTTC

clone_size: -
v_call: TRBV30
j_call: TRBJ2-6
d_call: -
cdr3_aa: CAWGSRVSGANVLTF
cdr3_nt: TGTGCCTGGGGTTCTAGGGTCTCTGGGGCCAACGTCCTGACTTTC

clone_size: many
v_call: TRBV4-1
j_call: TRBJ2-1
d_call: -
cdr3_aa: CASSHHAFHNEQFF
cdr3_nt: TGCGCCAGCAGCCATCACGCCTTCCACAATGAGCAGTTCTTC

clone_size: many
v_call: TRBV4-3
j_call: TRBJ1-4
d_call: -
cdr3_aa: CASSRNPGESGEKLFF
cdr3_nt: TGCGCCAGCAGCCGAAATCCAGGGGAATCCGGTGAAAAACTGTTTTTT

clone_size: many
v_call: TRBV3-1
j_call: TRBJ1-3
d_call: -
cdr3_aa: CASSHRRETGNTIYF
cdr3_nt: TGTGCCAGCAGCCATCGCAGGGAAACTGGAAACACCATATATTTT

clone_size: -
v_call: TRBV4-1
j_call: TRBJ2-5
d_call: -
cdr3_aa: CASSPGRLQETQYF
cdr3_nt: TGCGCCAGCAGCCCGGGACGCCTCCAAGAGACCCAGTACTTC

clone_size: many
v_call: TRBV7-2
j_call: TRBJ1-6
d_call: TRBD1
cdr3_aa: CASSPTGTVRNSPLHF
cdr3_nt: TGTGCCAGCAGCCCGACCGGGACAGTGCGTAATTCACCCCTCCACTTT

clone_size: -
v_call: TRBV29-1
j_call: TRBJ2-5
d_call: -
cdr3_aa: CSVKDTGSQETQYF
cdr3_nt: TGCAGCGTTAAGGATACAGGATCCCAAGAGACCCAGTACTTC

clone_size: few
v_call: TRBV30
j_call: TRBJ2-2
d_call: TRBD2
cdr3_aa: CAWSVGAGVNTGELFF
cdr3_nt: TGTGCCTGGAGTGTTGGAGCGGGAGTTAACACCGGGGAGCTGTTTTTT

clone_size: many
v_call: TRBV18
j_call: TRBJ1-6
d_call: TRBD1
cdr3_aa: CASSPPGDRANSPLHF
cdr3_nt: TGTGCCAGCTCACCACCAGGAGACAGGGCCAATTCACCCCTCCACTTT

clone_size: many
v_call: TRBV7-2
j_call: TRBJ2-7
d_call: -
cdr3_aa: CASSFDRGSYEQYF
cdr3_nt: TGTGCCAGCAGCTTCGATAGGGGCTCCTACGAGCAGTACTTC

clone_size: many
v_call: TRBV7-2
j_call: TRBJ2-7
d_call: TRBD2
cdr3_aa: CASSSTSGGYEQYF
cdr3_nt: TGTGCCAGCAGTTCGACTAGCGGGGGCTACGAGCAGTACTTC

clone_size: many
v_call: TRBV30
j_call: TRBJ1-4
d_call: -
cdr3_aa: CAWSAEGGKLFF
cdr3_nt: TGTGCCTGGAGTGCCGAGGGCGGAAAACTGTTTTTT

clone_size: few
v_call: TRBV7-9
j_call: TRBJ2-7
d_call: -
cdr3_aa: CACTIDSYEQYF
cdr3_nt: TGTGCCTGTACTATCGACTCTTACGAGCAGTACTTC

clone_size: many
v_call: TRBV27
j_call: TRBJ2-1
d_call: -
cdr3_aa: CASSLGRRTNEQFF
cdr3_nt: TGTGCCAGCAGTTTGGGGCGCCGTACAAATGAGCAGTTCTTC

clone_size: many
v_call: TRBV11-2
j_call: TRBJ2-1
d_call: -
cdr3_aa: CASSLDPLDNEQFF
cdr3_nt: TGTGCCAGCAGCTTAGACCCACTGGACAATGAGCAGTTCTTC

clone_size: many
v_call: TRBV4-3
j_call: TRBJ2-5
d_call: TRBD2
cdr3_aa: CASSQKRDGETQYF
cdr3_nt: TGCGCCAGCAGCCAAAAGCGGGACGGGGAGACCCAGTACTTC

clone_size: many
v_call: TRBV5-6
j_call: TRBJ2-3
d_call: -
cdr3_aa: CASSWYSTDTQYF
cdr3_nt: TGTGCCAGCAGCTGGTATAGCACAGATACGCAGTATTTT

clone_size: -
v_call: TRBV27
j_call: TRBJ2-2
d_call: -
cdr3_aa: CASSFLPPQHTGELFF
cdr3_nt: TGTGCCAGCAGTTTCCTCCCCCCTCAACACACCGGGGAGCTGTTTTTT

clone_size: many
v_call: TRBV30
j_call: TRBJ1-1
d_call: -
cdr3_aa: CAWRGDSIEAFF
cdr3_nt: TGTGCCTGGAGAGGGGATTCGATCGAAGCTTTCTTT

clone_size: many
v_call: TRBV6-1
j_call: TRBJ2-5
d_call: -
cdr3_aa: CASSPPNQETQYF
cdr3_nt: TGTGCCAGCAGTCCGCCAAACCAAGAGACCCAGTACTTC

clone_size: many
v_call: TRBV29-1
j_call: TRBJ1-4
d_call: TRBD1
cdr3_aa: CSASPGQGATNEKLFF
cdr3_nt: TGCAGCGCCAGTCCGGGACAGGGTGCAACTAATGAAAAACTGTTTTTT

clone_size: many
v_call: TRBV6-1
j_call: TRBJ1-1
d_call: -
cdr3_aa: CASNPGRAGWTEAFF
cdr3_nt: TGTGCCAGCAACCCAGGCAGGGCGGGGTGGACTGAAGCTTTCTTT

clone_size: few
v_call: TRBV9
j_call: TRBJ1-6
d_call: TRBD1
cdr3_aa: CASSPPGQGNSPLHF
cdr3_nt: TGTGCCAGCAGCCCCCCGGGACAGGGGAATTCACCCCTCCACTTT

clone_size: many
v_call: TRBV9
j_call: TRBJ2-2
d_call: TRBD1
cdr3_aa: CASSARQGFTGELFF
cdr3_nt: TGTGCCAGCAGCGCCCGACAGGGTTTTACCGGGGAGCTGTTTTTT

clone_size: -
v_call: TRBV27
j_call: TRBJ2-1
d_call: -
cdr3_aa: CASSSFGPRGYNEQFF
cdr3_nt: TGTGCCAGCAGTTCGTTCGGGCCCCGGGGCTACAATGAGCAGTTCTTC

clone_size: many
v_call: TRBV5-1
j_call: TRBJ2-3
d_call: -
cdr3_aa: CASSADGSTDTQYF
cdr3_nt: TGCGCCAGCAGCGCCGACGGAAGCACAGATACGCAGTATTTT

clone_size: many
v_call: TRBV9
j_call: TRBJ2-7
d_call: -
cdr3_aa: CASSAADGPFDEQYF
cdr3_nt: TGTGCCAGCAGCGCCGCCGACGGACCCTTCGACGAGCAGTACTTC

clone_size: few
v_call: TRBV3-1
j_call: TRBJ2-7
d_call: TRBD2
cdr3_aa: CASSQGGGRGRTYEQYF
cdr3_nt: TGTGCCAGCAGCCAAGGAGGAGGGAGGGGCCGGACCTACGAGCAGTACTTC

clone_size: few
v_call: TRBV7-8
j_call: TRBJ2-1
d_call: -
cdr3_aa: CASSLGPPDPSNEQFF
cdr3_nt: TGTGCCAGCAGCTTAGGGCCCCCGGACCCTTCCAATGAGCAGTTCTTC

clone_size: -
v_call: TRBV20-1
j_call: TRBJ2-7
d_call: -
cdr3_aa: CSASVAGVNEQYF
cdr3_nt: TGCAGTGCGAGCGTGGCAGGGGTAAACGAGCAGTACTTC